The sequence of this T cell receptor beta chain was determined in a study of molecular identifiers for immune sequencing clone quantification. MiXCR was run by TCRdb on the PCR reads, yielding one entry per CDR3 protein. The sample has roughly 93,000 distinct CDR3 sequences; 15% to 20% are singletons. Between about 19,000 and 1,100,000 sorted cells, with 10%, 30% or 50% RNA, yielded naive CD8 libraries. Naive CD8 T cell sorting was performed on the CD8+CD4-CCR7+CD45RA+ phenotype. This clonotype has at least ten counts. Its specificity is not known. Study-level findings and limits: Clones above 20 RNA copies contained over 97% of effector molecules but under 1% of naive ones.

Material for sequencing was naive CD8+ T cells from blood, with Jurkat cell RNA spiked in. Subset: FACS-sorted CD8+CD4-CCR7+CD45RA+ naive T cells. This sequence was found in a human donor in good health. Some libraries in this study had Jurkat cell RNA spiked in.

The CDR3 sequence: CASSYMNTEAFF. CDR3 DNA: TGTGCCAGTAGCTATATGAACACTGAAGCTTTCTTT. V gene TRBV19 combines with J gene TRBJ1-1, with D unresolved. Trimming shortened V by 6 bases and J by 0 bases, and 5 bases separated the two germline ends. CDR1 LNHDA and CDR2 SQIVND come from the germline V gene (reference sequence). The CDR3 extends over 12 amino acids. The variable domain in full, with the rest retrieved from reference TRBV19 and TRBJ1-1, is DGGITQSPKYLFRKEGQNVTLSCEQNLNHDAMYWYRQDPGQGLRLIYYSQIVNDFQKGDIAEGYSVSREKKESFPLTVTSAQKNPTAFYLCASSYMNTEAFFGQGTRLTVV.